A selection of T cell receptor beta chains follows, all from one sample in a study of shared clonotypes between healthy human individuals. TCRdb's copy holds only in-frame clones and misses some; the assay was immunoSEQ multiplex PCR. The top ten hold about 10% of the sample, which has 190,000 or so clones, approximately 61% seen once. What was sequenced was memory CD4+ T cells sorted from blood. Every receptor here comes from a man younger than 40 in good health. Each CDR3 is given with its conserved first and last residue. D genes are given only for firm matches. Expanded clones get a size class; other rows say once, few or many, or leave the size out.

v_call: TRBV6-5
d_call: TRBD2
clone_size: NA
j_call: TRBJ2-7
cdr3_aa: CASSYLRSGTYEQYF
cdr3_nt: TGTGCCAGCAGTTACTTACGTAGCGGGACCTACGAGCAGTACTTC

v_call: TRBV6-1
d_call: TRBD1
clone_size: NA
j_call: TRBJ2-5
cdr3_aa: CASSDLLQGSARQETQYF
cdr3_nt: TGTGCCAGCAGTGATTTATTACAGGGGTCCGCGCGGCAAGAGACCCAGTACTTC

v_call: TRBV7-2
d_call: TRBD2
clone_size: NA
j_call: TRBJ2-1
cdr3_aa: CASSVLAGGYNEQFF
cdr3_nt: TGTGCCAGCAGCGTACTAGCGGGAGGTTACAATGAGCAGTTCTTC

v_call: TRBV5-5
d_call: NA
clone_size: NA
j_call: TRBJ2-2
cdr3_aa: CASSLWKNTGELFF
cdr3_nt: TGTGCCAGCAGCTTGTGGAAGAACACCGGGGAGCTGTTTTTT

v_call: TRBV29-1
d_call: TRBD1
clone_size: many
j_call: TRBJ2-7
cdr3_aa: CSVAGTGGTYFSYEQYF
cdr3_nt: TGCAGCGTTGCCGGGACAGGGGGCACGTACTTCTCCTACGAGCAGTACTTC

v_call: TRBV9
d_call: TRBD2
clone_size: few
j_call: TRBJ2-1
cdr3_aa: CASSVEPAGVVSEQFF
cdr3_nt: TGTGCCAGCAGCGTAGAACCCGCGGGAGTCGTTAGTGAGCAGTTCTTC

v_call: TRBV27
d_call: NA
clone_size: NA
j_call: TRBJ2-7
cdr3_aa: CASSLGFRGRSREQYF
cdr3_nt: TGTGCCAGCAGTCTCGGGTTCCGAGGTCGAAGTAGGGAGCAGTACTTC

v_call: TRBV11-2
d_call: NA
clone_size: NA
j_call: TRBJ2-4
cdr3_aa: CASSFAGENIQYF
cdr3_nt: TGTGCCAGCAGCTTTGCAGGAGAAAACATTCAGTACTTC

v_call: TRBV2
d_call: NA
clone_size: NA
j_call: TRBJ1-2
cdr3_aa: CASSESGLNYGYTF
cdr3_nt: TGTGCCAGCAGTGAAAGTGGCCTCAACTATGGCTACACCTTC

v_call: TRBV6-5
d_call: TRBD1
clone_size: NA
j_call: TRBJ2-7
cdr3_aa: CASRRDRVSYEQYF
cdr3_nt: TGTGCCAGCAGACGCGACAGGGTCTCCTACGAGCAGTACTTC

v_call: TRBV30
d_call: NA
clone_size: NA
j_call: TRBJ2-4
cdr3_aa: CAWSGYGGLLAKNIQYF
cdr3_nt: TGTGCCTGGAGTGGGTATGGAGGGCTCCTAGCCAAAAACATTCAGTACTTC

v_call: TRBV28
d_call: NA
clone_size: NA
j_call: TRBJ2-3
cdr3_aa: CASSLQGLTQYF
cdr3_nt: TGTGCCAGCAGTTTACAGGGCCTCACGCAGTATTTT

v_call: TRBV7-2
d_call: TRBD1
clone_size: NA
j_call: TRBJ1-5
cdr3_aa: CASSRDRGNQPQHF
cdr3_nt: TGTGCCAGCAGCCGGGACAGGGGAAATCAGCCCCAGCATTTT

v_call: TRBV7-2
d_call: NA
clone_size: NA
j_call: TRBJ2-5
cdr3_aa: CASSLIRGEQETQYF
cdr3_nt: TGTGCCAGCAGCTTAATCAGGGGAGAACAAGAGACCCAGTACTTC

v_call: TRBV27
d_call: NA
clone_size: few
j_call: TRBJ1-1
cdr3_aa: CASSLEAMNTEAFF
cdr3_nt: TGTGCCAGCAGTTTAGAAGCGATGAACACTGAAGCTTTCTTT

v_call: TRBV5-4
d_call: TRBD1
clone_size: NA
j_call: TRBJ2-2
cdr3_aa: CASSLGGRNTGELFF
cdr3_nt: TGTGCCAGCAGCTTAGGGGGCAGGAACACCGGGGAGCTGTTTTTT

v_call: TRBV6-6
d_call: NA
clone_size: few
j_call: TRBJ2-7
cdr3_aa: CASRQTYEQYF
cdr3_nt: TGTGCCAGCAGACAGACCTACGAGCAGTACTTC

v_call: TRBV15
d_call: NA
clone_size: few
j_call: TRBJ2-7
cdr3_aa: CATSRVKSYEQYF
cdr3_nt: TGTGCCACCAGCAGGGTGAAGTCCTACGAGCAGTACTTC